This entry lists 22 T cell receptor beta chains sequenced from one sample in a study of OX40 agonist ivuxolimab in advanced cancers. Assay: immunoSEQ multiplex PCR; the TCRdb copy retains only in-frame clones and omits some. The sample contains 70,000 or so clones, around 90% of which appear only once. The sequencing used CD4+ or CD8+ T cells sorted from blood, collected in a trial of the OX40 agonist ivuxolimab. These receptors all come from an adult with an advanced solid tumor such as melanoma, head and neck, liver or kidney cancer.

This clone was counted between two and nine times. This CDR3 is CAHWTGYSNQPQHF. CDR3 DNA: TGTGCCCACTGGACAGGGTATAGCAATCAGCCCCAGCATTTT. This chain uses TRBV10-3 with TRBJ1-5; 8 nucleotides agree with TRBD1. V shed 11 bases and J 0 bases; nucleotides not matched to a gene: 6. Germline loops: CDR1 ENHRY, CDR2 SYGVKD. The CDR3 runs to 14 residues.

This clone was recorded only once. The gene calls are TRBV2 and TRBJ2-1; tentatively, D is TRBD1 (7 bases). V was trimmed by 6 bases and J by 8 bases, leaving 17 bases between them. CDR1 is SNHLY and CDR2 is FYNNEI in the germline V gene. This CDR3 is 14 amino acids long. CDR3 nucleotides: TGTGCCAGCAGCCATACAGGGGAGGAGGATGAGCAGTTCTTC. Amino acid sequence: CASSHTGEEDEQFF.

The rearrangement joins TRBV10-1 to TRBJ1-3; TRBD1 might be the D (5 bases). Deletions cut 9 bases from V and 0 bases from J, with 12 bases between. This CDR3 contains 14 residues. The germline V gene encodes CDR1 WNHNN and CDR2 SYGVQD (reference sequence). CDR3 region: CASRDGPSGNTIYF. In DNA form, the CDR3 reads TGCGCCAGTCGGGACGGTCCCTCTGGAAACACCATATATTTT.

CDR3 bases: TGTGCCAGCAGTTTGGGACAGGCGCACTACGAGCAGTACTTC. It yields the protein CASSLGQAHYEQYF. The rearrangement uses TRBV6-6 and TRBJ2-7; 8 bases match TRBD1. Germline V gene lookup returns CDR1 MNHNY and CDR2 SVGAGI (reference sequence). The V gene end was trimmed by 4 bases and the J gene end by 3 bases; junction bases not matched to a gene: 5. This CDR3 has 14 residues.

The rearrangement links TRBV29-1 to TRBJ2-3, with TRBD2 matching 8 bases. V shed 7 bases and J 4 bases; nucleotides not matched to a gene: 4. CDR1 and CDR2 (germline): SQVTM, ANQGSEA. The CDR3 runs 12 residues. Here the CDR3 reads CSALAGPDTQYF. The CDR3 DNA sequence: TGCAGCGCTTTAGCGGGGCCAGATACGCAGTATTTT.

The rearrangement links TRBV4-3 to TRBJ1-5; no firm D call. The CDR3 loop spans 14 amino acids. Trimming removed 0 bases from V and 4 bases from J, with 7 bases in between. In germline, CDR1 is LGHNA, CDR2 YSLEER. The CDR3 DNA follows: TGCGCCAGCAGCCAAGATAGGCTTAATCAGCCCCAGCATTTT. Its protein product is CASSQDRLNQPQHF.

This clone was seen a handful of times. This chain joins TRBV9 and TRBJ1-1, with 8 bases lining up with TRBD1. CDR3 size: 14 residues. Trimming removed 2 bases from V and 6 bases from J; junction bases left unmatched: 6. Germline CDR1 SGDLS, CDR2 YYNGEE. In nucleotides, the CDR3 is TGTGCCAGCAGCGTGGGACAGGCGGCTCCTGAAGCTTTCTTT. This gives the protein CASSVGQAAPEAFF.

The J gene is TRBJ1-1, the V gene TRBV7-6, with a tentative D call TRBD1 (5 bases). CDR3 size: 14 residues. CDR1 is SGHVS, CDR2 FNYEAQ, per germline. V was clipped by 1 base and J by 1 base, with 7 bases between them. The CDR3 here is CASSLGGGNTEAFF. The CDR3 coding sequence is TGTGCCAGCAGCTTAGGGGGGGGGAACACTGAAGCTTTCTTT.

J is TRBJ2-1 and V is TRBV9; 9 bases line up with TRBD2. The germline V gene encodes CDR1 SGDLS and CDR2 YYNGEE. V shed 0 bases and J 10 bases; nucleotides not matched to a gene: 8. This CDR3 spans 15 amino acids. Here the CDR3 reads CASSVGGGAWAEQFF. The DNA for the CDR3 is TGTGCCAGCAGCGTAGGCGGGGGGGCCTGGGCGGAGCAGTTCTTC.

V gene TRBV21-1 combines with J gene TRBJ2-3; TRBD2, the table's D call, lacks a check against the DNA. TRBV21-1 is a pseudogene segment. This CDR3 contains 18 residues. CDR3 loop: CASSPRWSASGVTDTQYF. DNA for the CDR3: TGTGCCAGCAGCCCCCGCTGGAGCGCTAGCGGGGTCACAGATACGCAGTATTTT.

This chain uses TRBV2 with TRBJ1-3; D unclear. The CDR3 extends over 13 amino acids. Germline CDR1 is SNHLY and CDR2 is FYNNEI. With 7 bases removed from V and 0 bases from J, the gap between germline ends came to 7 bases. CDR3 residues: CASKSGSGNTIYF. CDR3 nucleotide sequence: TGTGCCAGCAAGTCAGGCTCTGGAAACACCATATATTTT.

This chain joins TRBV9 and TRBJ2-7; tentative D call: TRBD2 (5 bases). The V end was cut by 3 bases, the J end by 0 bases, with 19 bases between. Germline V gene sequence: CDR1 SGDLS, CDR2 YYNGEE. There are 17 residues in the CDR3. The CDR3 protein is CASSAGGEGRSSYEQYF. The DNA of the CDR3 is TGTGCCAGCAGCGCAGGAGGTGAGGGCAGATCCTCCTACGAGCAGTACTTC.

The gene calls are TRBV4-1 and TRBJ1-6; D might be TRBD1 (5 bases). Germline CDR1 is MGHRA and CDR2 is YSYEKL. The CDR3 length is 16 residues. V was shortened by 1 base and J by 8 bases, with 15 bases between the two germline ends. The CDR3 bases are TGCGCCAGCAGCCAAGGTACAGGCCTAGAGTATTCACCCCTCCACTTT. Translation gives CASSQGTGLEYSPLHF.

The chain employs TRBV30 and TRBJ2-1; 9 nucleotides agree with TRBD1. CDR3 length: 13 amino acids. After removal of 3 bases from V and 6 bases from J, the junction contained 3 bases not matched to a gene. Germline CDR1 and CDR2: GTSNPN and SVGIG (reference sequence). The CDR3 DNA sequence: TGTGCCTGGAGACGGACAGGGGTCAATGAGCAGTTCTTC. This translates into CAWRRTGVNEQFF.

The chain combines TRBV18 with TRBJ1-1; D is unresolved. The V and J ends lost 2 bases and 6 bases respectively, with 16 bases between them. This CDR3 has 15 residues. In germline, CDR1 is KGHSH, CDR2 LQKENI. CDR3 region: CASSPEARTPPEAFF. CDR3 DNA sequence: TGTGCCAGCTCACCAGAGGCCAGGACTCCACCTGAAGCTTTCTTT.

This chain uses TRBV9 with TRBJ2-7; possibly TRBD1 for D (6 bases). V lost 0 bases, J lost 4 bases, and 14 bases lay in between. The CDR3 has 15 amino acids. CDR1 is SGDLS and CDR2 is YYNGEE in the germline V gene. Written as DNA, the CDR3 is TGTGCCAGCAGCGTAGGGGACACGGTGGGATACGAGCAGTACTTC. As protein: CASSVGDTVGYEQYF.

This clone was seen only once. The chain employs TRBV19 and TRBJ1-6; no clear D. The CDR3 is 13 residues long. V was shortened by 7 bases and J by 9 bases, with 13 bases between the two germline ends. Germline CDR1 reads LNHDA; CDR2 reads SQIVND (reference sequence). The CDR3 is CASTPSVSSPLHF. The CDR3 coding sequence is TGTGCCAGTACCCCGTCTGTGAGTTCACCCCTCCACTTT. The whole variable domain, filled in from reference TRBV19 and TRBJ1-6, reads DGGITQSPKYLFRKEGQNVTLSCEQNLNHDAMYWYRQDPGQGLRLIYYSQIVNDFQKGDIAEGYSVSREKKESFPLTVTSAQKNPTAFYLCASTPSVSSPLHFGNGTRLTVT.

The genes are TRBV4-2 and TRBJ1-2; no clear D gene. This CDR3 comprises 15 residues. The germline V and J ends were trimmed by 1 base and 1 base, with 10 bases remaining between them. Germline V gene lookup returns CDR1 LGHNA and CDR2 YNFKEQ. Here the CDR3 reads CASSQGITDNYGYTF. The CDR3 DNA reads as TGTGCCAGCAGCCAAGGGATCACAGATAACTATGGCTACACCTTC.

The V gene is TRBV6-5, the J gene TRBJ1-6; D not resolved. V was clipped by 0 bases and J by 11 bases, with 8 bases between them. The CDR3 covers 13 residues. The germline V gene encodes CDR1 MNHEY and CDR2 SVGAGI. The CDR3 spells CASSYSSPAPLHF. DNA for the CDR3: TGTGCCAGCAGTTACTCCTCCCCAGCACCCCTCCACTTT.

J is TRBJ2-7 and V is TRBV4-1; TRBD2 matches at 9 bases. Germline V gene sequence: CDR1 MGHRA, CDR2 YSYEKL. The CDR3 totals 15 residues. J gave up 2 bases and V 3 bases, and 5 bases lay outside the gene matches. Written as DNA, the CDR3 is TGCGCCAGCAGCCAGATAGCGGGGGAGACCTACGAGCAGTACTTC. Amino acid sequence: CASSQIAGETYEQYF.

The V gene is TRBV9, the J gene TRBJ2-7; 8 nucleotides match TRBD2. The germline gives CDR1 SGDLS, CDR2 YYNGEE. The J segment lost 6 bases and the V segment lost 3 bases, leaving 5 bases of the junction unmatched. There are 13 residues in the CDR3. This CDR3 is CASSAGGRSEQYF. The CDR3 nucleotides are TGTGCCAGCAGCGCGGGGGGGCGCAGCGAGCAGTACTTC.

V is TRBV13 and J is TRBJ1-2; a weak D match, TRBD1 (5 bases). Germline V lookup: CDR1 PRHDT, CDR2 FYEKMQ (reference sequence). V was shortened by 3 bases and J by 8 bases, with 22 bases between the two germline ends. This CDR3 has 16 residues. CDR3 coding DNA: TGTGCCAGCAGCTTGGGGGGGGAGCCCCCCAAAAAGGGCTACACCTTC. Residues: CASSLGGEPPKKGYTF.